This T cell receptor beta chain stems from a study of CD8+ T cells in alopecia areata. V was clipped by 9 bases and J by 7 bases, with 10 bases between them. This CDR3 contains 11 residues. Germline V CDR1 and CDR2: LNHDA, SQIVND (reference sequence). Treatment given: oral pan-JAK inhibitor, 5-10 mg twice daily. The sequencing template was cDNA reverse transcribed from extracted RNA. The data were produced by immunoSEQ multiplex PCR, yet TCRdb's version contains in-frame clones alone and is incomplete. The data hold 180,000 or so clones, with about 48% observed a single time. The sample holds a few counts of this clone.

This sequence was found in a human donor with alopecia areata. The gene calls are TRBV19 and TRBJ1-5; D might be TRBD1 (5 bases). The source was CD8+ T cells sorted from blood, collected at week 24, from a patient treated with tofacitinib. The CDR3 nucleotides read TGTGCCAGCGGGCAGGGACAGCCCCAGCATTTT. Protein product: CASGQGQPQHF. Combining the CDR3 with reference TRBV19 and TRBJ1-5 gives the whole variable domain DGGITQSPKYLFRKEGQNVTLSCEQNLNHDAMYWYRQDPGQGLRLIYYSQIVNDFQKGDIAEGYSVSREKKESFPLTVTSAQKNPTAFYLCASGQGQPQHFGDGTRLSIL.